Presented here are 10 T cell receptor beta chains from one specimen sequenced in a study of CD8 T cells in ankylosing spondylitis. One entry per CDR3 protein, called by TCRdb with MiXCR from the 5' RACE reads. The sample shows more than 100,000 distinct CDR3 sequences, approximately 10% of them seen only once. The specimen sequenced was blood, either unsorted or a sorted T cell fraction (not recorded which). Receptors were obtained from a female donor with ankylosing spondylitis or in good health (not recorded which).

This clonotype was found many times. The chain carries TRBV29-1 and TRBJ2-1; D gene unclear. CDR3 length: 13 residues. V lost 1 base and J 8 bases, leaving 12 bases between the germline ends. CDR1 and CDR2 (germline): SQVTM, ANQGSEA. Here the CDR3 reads CSVEGPPRDEQFF. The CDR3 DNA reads TGCAGCGTTGAAGGCCCCCCTAGGGATGAGCAGTTCTTC.

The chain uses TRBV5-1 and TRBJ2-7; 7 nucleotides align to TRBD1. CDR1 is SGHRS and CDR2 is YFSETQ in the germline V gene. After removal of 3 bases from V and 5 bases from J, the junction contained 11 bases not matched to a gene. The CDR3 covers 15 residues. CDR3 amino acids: CASSSTDRSFHEQYF. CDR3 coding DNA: TGCGCCAGCAGCTCGACGGACAGGTCTTTTCACGAGCAGTACTTC.

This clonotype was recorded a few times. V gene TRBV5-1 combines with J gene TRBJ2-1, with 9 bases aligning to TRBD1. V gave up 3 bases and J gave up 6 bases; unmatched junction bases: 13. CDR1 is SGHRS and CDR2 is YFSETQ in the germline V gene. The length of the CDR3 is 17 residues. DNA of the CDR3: TGCGCCAGCAGCTCTTTGCCTCCGGGACAGGGAGGCAATGAGCAGTTCTTC. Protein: CASSSLPPGQGGNEQFF.

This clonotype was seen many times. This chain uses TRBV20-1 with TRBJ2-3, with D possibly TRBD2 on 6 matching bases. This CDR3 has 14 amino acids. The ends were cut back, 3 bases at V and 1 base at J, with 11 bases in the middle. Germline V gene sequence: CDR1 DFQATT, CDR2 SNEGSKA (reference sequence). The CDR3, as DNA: TGCAGTGCTAGTCCCGGGGGACGCACAGATACGCAGTATTTT. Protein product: CSASPGGRTDTQYF.

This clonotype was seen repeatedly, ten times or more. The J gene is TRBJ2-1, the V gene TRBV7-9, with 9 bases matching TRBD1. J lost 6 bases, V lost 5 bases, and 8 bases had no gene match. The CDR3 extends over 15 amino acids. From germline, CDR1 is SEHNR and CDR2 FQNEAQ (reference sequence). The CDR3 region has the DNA TGTGCCAGCAGCGCACAGGGGGCTACCCGCAATGAGCAGTTCTTC. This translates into CASSAQGATRNEQFF. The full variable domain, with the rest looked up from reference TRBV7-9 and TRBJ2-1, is DTGVSQNPRHKITKRGQNVTFRCDPISEHNRLYWYRQTLGQGPEFLTYFQNEAQLEKSRLLSDRFSAERPKGSFSTLEIQRTEQGDSAMYLCASSAQGATRNEQFFGPGTRLTVL.

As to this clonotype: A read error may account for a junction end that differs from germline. The CDR3 is CASPPLDSFSGNTIYF. DNA for the CDR3: TGTGCCAGCCCACCTCTCGACAGTTTTTCTGGAAACACCATATATTTT. The chain recombines TRBV18 with TRBJ1-3, with a tentative D call TRBD1 (5 bases). The CDR3 is 16 amino acids. From germline, CDR1 is KGHSH and CDR2 LQKENI.

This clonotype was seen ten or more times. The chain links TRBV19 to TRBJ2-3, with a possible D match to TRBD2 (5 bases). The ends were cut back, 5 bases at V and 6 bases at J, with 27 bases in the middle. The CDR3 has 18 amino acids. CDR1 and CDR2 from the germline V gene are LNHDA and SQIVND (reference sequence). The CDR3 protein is CASSAPPAGLLWMDTQYF. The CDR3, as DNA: TGTGCCAGTAGTGCCCCCCCCGCGGGCCTACTTTGGATGGATACGCAGTATTTT.

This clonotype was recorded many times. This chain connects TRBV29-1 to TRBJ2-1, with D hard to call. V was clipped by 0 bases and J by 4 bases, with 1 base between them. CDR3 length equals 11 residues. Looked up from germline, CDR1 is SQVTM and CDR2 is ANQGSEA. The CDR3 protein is CSVEEYNEQFF. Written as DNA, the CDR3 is TGCAGCGTTGAAGAATACAATGAGCAGTTCTTC.

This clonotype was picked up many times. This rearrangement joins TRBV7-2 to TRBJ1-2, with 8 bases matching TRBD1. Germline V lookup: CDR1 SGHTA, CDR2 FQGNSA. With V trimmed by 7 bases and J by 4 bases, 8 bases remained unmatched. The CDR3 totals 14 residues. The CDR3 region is CASTVGQGTYGYTF. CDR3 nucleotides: TGTGCCAGCACCGTCGGACAGGGCACCTATGGCTACACCTTC.

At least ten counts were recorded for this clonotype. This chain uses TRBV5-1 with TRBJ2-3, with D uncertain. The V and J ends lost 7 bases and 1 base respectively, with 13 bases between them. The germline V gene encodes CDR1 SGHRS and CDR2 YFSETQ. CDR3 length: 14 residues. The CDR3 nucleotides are TGCGCCAGCTATCGGTGGCCGGGCACAGATACGCAGTATTTT. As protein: CASYRWPGTDTQYF. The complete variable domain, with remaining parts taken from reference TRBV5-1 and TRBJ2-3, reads KAGVTQTPRYLIKTRGQQVTLSCSPISGHRSVSWYQQTPGQGLQFLFEYFSETQRNKGNFPGRFSGRQFSNSRSEMNVSTLELGDSALYLCASYRWPGTDTQYFGPGTRLTVL.